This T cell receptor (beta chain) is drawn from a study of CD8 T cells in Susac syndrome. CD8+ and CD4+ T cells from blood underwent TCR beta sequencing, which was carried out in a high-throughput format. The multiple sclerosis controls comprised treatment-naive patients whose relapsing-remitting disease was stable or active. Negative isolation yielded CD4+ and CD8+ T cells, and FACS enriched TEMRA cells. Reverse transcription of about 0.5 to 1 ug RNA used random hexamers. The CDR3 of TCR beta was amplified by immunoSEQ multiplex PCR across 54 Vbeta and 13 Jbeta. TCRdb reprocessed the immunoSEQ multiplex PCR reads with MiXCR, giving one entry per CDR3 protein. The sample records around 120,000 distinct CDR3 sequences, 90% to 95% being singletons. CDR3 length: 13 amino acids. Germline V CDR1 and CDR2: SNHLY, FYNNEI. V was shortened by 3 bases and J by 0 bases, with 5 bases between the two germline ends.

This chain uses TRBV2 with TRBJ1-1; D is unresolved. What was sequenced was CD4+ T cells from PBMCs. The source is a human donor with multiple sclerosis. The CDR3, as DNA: TGTGCCAGCAGTGATCAGGTGAACACTGAAGCTTTCTTT. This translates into CASSDQVNTEAFF. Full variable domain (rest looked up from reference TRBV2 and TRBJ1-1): EPEVTQTPSHQVTQMGQEVILRCVPISNHLYFYWYRQILGQKVEFLVSFYNNEISEKSEIFDDQFSVERPDGSNFTLKIRSTKLEDSAMYFCASSDQVNTEAFFGQGTRLTVV.